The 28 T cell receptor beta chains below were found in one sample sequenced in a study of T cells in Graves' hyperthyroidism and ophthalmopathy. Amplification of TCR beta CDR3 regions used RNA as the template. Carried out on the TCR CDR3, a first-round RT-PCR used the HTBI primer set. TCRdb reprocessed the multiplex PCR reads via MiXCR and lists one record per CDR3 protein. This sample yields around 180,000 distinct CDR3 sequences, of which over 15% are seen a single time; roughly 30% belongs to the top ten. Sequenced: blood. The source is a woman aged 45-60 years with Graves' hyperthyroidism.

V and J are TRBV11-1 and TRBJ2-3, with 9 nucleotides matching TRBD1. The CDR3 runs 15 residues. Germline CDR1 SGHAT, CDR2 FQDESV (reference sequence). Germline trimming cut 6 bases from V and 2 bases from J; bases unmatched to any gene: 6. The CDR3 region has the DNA TGTGCCAGCAGACCGGGACAGGGAGACACAGATACGCAGTATTTT. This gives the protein CASRPGQGDTDTQYF.

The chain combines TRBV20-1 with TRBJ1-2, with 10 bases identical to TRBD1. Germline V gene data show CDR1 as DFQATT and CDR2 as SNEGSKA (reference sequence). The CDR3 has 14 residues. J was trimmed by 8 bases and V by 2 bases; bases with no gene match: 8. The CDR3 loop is CSARLTGGGKGYTF. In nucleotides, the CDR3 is TGCAGTGCTAGACTGACAGGGGGCGGAAAAGGCTACACCTTC.

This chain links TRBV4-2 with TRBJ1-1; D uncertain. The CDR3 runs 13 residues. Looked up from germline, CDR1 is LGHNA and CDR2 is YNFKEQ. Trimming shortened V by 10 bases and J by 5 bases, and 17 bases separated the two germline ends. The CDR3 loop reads CATKGVGRTEAFF. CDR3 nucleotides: TGTGCCACCAAGGGTGTGGGAAGGACTGAAGCTTTCTTT.

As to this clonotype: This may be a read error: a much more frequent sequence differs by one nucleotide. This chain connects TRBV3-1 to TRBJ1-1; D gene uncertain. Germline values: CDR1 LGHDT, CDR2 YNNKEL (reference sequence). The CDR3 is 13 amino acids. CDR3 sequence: CASSQALGFEALF. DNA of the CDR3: TGTGCCAGCAGCCAAGCCTTGGGTTTTGAAGCTCTCTTT.

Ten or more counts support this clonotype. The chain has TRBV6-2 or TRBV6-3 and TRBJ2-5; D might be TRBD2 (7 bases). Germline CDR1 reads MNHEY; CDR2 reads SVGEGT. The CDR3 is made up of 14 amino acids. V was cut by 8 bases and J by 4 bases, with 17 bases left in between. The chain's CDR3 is CASRGGGRAETQYF. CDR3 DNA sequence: TGTGCCAGCCGCGGCGGGGGCAGGGCAGAGACCCAGTACTTC.

The CDR3 nucleotides are TGTGCCAGCAGTTACTCCAGGGTTGCGAATTCACCCCTCCACTTT. It yields the protein CASSYSRVANSPLHF. The chain employs TRBV6-5 and TRBJ1-6; tentatively, D is TRBD1 (5 bases). The germline CDR1 and CDR2 sequences are MNHEY and SVGAGI. The CDR3 sequence is 15 residues long. Trimming pared 0 bases from V and 7 bases from J, leaving 10 bases between.

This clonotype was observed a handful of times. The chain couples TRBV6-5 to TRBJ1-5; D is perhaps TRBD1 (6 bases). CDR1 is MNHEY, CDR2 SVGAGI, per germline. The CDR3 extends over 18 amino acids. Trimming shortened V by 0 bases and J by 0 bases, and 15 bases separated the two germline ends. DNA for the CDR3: TGTGCCAGCAGTTACTCCGGGGGGGGCGTAGGTAGCAATCAGCCCCAGCATTTT. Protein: CASSYSGGGVGSNQPQHF.

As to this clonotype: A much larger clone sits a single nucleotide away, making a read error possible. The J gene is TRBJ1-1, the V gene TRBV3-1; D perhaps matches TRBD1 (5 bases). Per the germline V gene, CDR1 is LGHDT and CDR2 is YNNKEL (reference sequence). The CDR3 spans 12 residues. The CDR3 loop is CASGHRGSEAFF. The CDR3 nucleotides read TGTGCCAGCGGCCATCGGGGGAGTGAAGCTTTCTTT.

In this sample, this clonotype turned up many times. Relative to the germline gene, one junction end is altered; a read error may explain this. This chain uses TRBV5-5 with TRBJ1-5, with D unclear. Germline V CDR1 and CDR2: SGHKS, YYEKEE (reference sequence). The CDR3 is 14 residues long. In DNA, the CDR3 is TGTGCCAGCAGCTTGGGGTACAGCAGTCAGCCCCAGCATTTT. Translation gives CASSLGYSSQPQHF.

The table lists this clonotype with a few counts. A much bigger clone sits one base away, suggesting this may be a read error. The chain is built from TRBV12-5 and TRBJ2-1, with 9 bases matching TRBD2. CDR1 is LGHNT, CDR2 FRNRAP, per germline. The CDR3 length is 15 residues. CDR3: CASCFGGGDYNEQFF. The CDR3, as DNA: TGTGCTAGTTGTTTCGGCGGGGGGGACTACAATGAGCAGTTCTTC. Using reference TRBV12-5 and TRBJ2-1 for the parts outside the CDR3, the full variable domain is DARVTQTPRHKVTEMGQEVTMRCQPILGHNTVFWYRQTMMQGLELLAYFRNRAPLDDSGMPKDRFSAEMPDATLATLKIQPSEPRDSAVYFCASCFGGGDYNEQFFGPGTRLTVL.

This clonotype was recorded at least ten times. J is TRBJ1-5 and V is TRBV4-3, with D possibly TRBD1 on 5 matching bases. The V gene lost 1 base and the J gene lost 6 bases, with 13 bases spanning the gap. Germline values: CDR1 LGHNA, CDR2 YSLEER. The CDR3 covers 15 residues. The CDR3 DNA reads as TGCGCCAGCAGCCAAGGTGGAGGTGGGGGTCAGCCCCAGCATTTT. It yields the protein CASSQGGGGGQPQHF.

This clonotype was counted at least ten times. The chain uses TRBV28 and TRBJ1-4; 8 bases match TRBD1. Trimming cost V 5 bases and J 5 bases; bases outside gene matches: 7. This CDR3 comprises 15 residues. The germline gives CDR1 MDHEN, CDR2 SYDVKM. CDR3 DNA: TGTGCCAGCAGTCAAGCAGGGGGCAGGAATGAAAAACTGTTTTTT. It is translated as CASSQAGGRNEKLFF.

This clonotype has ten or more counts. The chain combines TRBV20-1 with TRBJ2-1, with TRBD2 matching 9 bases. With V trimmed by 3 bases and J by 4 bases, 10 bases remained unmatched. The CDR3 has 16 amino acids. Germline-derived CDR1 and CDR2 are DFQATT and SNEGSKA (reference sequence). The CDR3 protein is CSARIRRAGGYNEQFF. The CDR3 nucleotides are TGCAGTGCTAGGATTAGGCGGGCGGGGGGGTACAATGAGCAGTTCTTC.

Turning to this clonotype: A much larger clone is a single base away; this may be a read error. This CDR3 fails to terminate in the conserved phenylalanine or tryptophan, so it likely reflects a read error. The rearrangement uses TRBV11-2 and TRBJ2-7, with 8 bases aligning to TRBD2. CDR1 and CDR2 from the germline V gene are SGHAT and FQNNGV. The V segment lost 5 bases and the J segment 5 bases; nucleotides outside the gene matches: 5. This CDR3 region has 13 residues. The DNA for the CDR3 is TGTGCCAGCAGCCCGGGGGGGCGTAACGAGCAGTACCTC. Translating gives CASSPGGRNEQYL.

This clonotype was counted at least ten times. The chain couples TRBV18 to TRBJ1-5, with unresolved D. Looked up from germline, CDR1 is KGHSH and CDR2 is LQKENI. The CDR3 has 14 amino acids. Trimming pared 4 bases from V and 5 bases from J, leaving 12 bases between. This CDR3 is CASSRANRDQPQHF. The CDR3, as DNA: TGTGCCAGCTCACGTGCCAACAGAGATCAGCCCCAGCATTTT. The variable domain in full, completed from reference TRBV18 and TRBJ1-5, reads NAGVMQNPRHLVRRRGQEARLRCSPMKGHSHVYWYRQLPEEGLKFMVYLQKENIIDESGMPKERFSAEFPKEGPSILRIQQVVRGDSAAYFCASSRANRDQPQHFGDGTRLSIL.

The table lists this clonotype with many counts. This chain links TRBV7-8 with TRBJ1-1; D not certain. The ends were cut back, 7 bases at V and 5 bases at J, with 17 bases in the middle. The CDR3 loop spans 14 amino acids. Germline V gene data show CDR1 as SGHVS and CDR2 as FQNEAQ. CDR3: CASIVGSSLTEAFF. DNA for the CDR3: TGTGCCAGCATTGTGGGGTCCTCGCTGACTGAAGCTTTCTTT.

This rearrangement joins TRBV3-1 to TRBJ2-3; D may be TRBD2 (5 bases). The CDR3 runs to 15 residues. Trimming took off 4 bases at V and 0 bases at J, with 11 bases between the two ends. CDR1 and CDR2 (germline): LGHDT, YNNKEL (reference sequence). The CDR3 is CASSPDWKSTDTQYF. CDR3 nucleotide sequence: TGTGCCAGCAGCCCGGACTGGAAAAGCACAGATACGCAGTATTTT.

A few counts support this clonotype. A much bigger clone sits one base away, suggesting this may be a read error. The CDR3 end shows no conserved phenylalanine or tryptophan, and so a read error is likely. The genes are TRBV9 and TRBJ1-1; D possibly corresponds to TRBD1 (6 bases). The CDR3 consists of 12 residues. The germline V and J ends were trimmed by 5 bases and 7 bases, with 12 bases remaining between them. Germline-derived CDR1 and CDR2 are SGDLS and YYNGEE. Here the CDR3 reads CASSPQGNEAFL. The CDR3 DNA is TGTGCCAGCAGTCCTCAGGGGAATGAAGCTTTCCTT.

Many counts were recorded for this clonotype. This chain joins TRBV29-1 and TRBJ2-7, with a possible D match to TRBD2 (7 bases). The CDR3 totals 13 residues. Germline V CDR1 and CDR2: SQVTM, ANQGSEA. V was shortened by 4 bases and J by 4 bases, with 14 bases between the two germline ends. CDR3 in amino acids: CSVGAGRGYEQYF. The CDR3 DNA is TGCAGCGTTGGGGCAGGGAGGGGGTACGAGCAGTACTTC.

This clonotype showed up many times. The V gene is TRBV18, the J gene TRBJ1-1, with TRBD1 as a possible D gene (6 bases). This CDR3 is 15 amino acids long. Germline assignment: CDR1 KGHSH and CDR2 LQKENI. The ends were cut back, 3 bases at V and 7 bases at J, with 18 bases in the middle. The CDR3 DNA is TGTGCCAGCTCACCGGATCCAGCAGGGGTAGGTGAAGCTTTCTTT. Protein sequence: CASSPDPAGVGEAFF.

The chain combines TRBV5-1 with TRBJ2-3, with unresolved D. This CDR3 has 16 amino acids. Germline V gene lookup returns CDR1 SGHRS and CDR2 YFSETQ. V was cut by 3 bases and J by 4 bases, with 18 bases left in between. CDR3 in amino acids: CASSSEQAVRSDTQYF. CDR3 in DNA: TGCGCCAGCAGCTCTGAGCAAGCTGTTCGGTCAGATACGCAGTATTTT.

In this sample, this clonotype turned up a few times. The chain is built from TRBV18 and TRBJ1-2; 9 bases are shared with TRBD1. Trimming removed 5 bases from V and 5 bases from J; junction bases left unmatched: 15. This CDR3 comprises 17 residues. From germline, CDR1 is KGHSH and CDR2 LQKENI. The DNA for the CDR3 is TGTGCCAGCTCAGCAATTAATCAGGACAGGGGTCCTTATGGCTACACCTTC. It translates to CASSAINQDRGPYGYTF.

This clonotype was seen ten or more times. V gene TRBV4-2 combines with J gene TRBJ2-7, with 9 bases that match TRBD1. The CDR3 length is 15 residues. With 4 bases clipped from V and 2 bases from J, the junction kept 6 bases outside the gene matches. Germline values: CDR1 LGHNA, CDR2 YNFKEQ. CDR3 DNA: TGTGCCAGCAGCCCGCCGGACAGGGGCCCCTACGAGCAGTACTTC. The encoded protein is CASSPPDRGPYEQYF.

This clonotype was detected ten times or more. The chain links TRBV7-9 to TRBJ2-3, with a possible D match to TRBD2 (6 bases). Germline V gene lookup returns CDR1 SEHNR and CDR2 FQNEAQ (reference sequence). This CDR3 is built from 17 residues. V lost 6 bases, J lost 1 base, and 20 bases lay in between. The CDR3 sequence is CASRISMPPGGTDTQYF. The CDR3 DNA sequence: TGTGCCAGCAGGATCTCGATGCCCCCGGGGGGCACAGATACGCAGTATTTT.

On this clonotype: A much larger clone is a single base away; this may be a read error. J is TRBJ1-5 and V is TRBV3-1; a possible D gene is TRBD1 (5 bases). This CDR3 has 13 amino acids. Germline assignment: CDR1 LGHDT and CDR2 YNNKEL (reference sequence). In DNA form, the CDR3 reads TGTGCCAGCAGCCAAGGGGGCTATCAGCCCCCGCATTTT. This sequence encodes CASSQGGYQPPHF.

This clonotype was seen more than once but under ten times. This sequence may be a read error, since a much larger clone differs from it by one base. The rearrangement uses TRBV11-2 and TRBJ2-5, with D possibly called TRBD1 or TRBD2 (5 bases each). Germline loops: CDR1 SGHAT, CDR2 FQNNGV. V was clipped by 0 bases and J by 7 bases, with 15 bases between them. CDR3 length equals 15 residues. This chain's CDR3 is CASSLDGARPGTQYF. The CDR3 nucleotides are TGTGCCAGCAGCTTAGACGGGGCGAGGCCAGGGACCCAGTACTTC.

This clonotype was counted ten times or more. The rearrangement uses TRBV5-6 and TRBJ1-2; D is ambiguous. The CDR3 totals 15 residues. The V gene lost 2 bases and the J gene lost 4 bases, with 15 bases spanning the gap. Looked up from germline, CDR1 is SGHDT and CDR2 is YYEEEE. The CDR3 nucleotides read TGTGCCAGCAGCTTCCGGTCCGCCAAGGGCTATGGCTACACCTTC. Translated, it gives CASSFRSAKGYGYTF.

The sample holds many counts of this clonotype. The CDR3 sequence: CSASPGFYGYTF. As DNA, the CDR3 is TGCAGTGCTAGTCCAGGGTTCTATGGCTACACCTTC. The chain employs TRBV20-1 and TRBJ1-2; D is possibly TRBD1 (5 bases). With 3 bases removed from V and 4 bases from J, the gap between germline ends came to 9 bases. Germline loops: CDR1 DFQATT, CDR2 SNEGSKA (reference sequence). This CDR3 has 12 amino acids.